Listed below are T cell receptor beta chains from one sample, sequenced in a study of CD8 T cells in ankylosing spondylitis. TCRdb processed the 5' RACE reads anew with MiXCR; each CDR3 protein has one entry. The sample gives 300,000 to 400,000 distinct CDR3 sequences, 20% to 25% of which show up once; roughly a sixth is in the top ten. Specimen: blood, either unsorted or a sorted T cell fraction (not recorded which). The receptor set was obtained from a male donor with ankylosing spondylitis. The CDR3 runs from the conserved cysteine through the conserved F or W. A D gene is named only where the DNA matches it firmly.

TRBJ1-3,TRBV6-5,NA,CASSYGTGGSGNTIYF
TRBJ1-4,TRBV10-3,NA,CAISAGDEKLFF
TRBJ2-7,TRBV5-1,NA,CASSVSGPLYEQYF
TRBJ2-5,TRBV18,NA,CASSPRDSLETQYF
TRBJ2-7,TRBV20-1,TRBD1,CSAVDRGPYEQYF
TRBJ2-1,TRBV7-6,NA,CASSSGVGYNEQFF
TRBJ2-2,TRBV28,NA,CASIRGTPRNFGELFF
TRBJ2-5,TRBV7-2,TRBD1,CASSWDRGRETQYF
TRBJ1-5,TRBV5-1,NA,CASSLGPGENQPQHF
TRBJ2-2,TRBV21-1,NA,CASPGELFF
TRBJ2-1,TRBV20-1,TRBD2,CSGTRREINEQFF
TRBJ2-5,TRBV4-2,TRBD2,CASSQDQWTSGRGETQYF
TRBJ2-1,TRBV15,NA,CATSRGASGLNEQFF
TRBJ2-7,TRBV15,TRBD1,CATSRGRGQGAQYF
TRBJ2-1,TRBV3-1,TRBD2,CASSLLSAGGGEQFF
TRBJ2-1,TRBV5-1,TRBD2,CASSPGLADNEQFF
TRBJ2-3,TRBV20-1,NA,CSAESRWRGTDTQYF
TRBJ2-1,TRBV24-1,NA,CATSDLSLAHNNEQFF